The 16 T cell receptor beta chains reported below all come from one sample, sequenced in a study of beta chain features in type 1 diabetes. Points from the study as a whole: Among patients with Type 1 diabetes, TCRB CDR3s were moderately but significantly shorter in every one of the four CD4+ subsets.

Expressed TCRB transcripts got sequenced, as all isolated RNA was reverse transcribed. The repertoire was sequenced with immunoSEQ multiplex PCR; TCRdb's copy has only in-frame clones and lacks some. The table has over 25,000 clones, almost 50% seen once. These receptors have no identified antigens. Sequenced input: stem cell memory CD4+ T cells from blood. The receptors were gathered from a man aged 30-40 years with type 1 diabetes.

The chain has TRBV4-1 and TRBJ2-6, with 10 bases aligning to TRBD2. Unmatched junction bases numbered 9, after V lost 0 bases and J lost 4 bases. Per germline, CDR1 MGHRA and CDR2 YSYEKL. This CDR3 spans 19 amino acids. Written as DNA, the CDR3 is TGCGCCAGCAGCCAAGATAGGCTAGCGGGAGTGCAAGGGGCCAACGTCCTGACTTTC. Encoded protein: CASSQDRLAGVQGANVLTF.

The chain is built from TRBV10-3 and TRBJ1-2, with a tentative D call TRBD1 (6 bases). CDR3 length: 14 amino acids. The V gene lost 7 bases and the J gene lost 2 bases, with 14 bases spanning the gap. Per germline, CDR1 ENHRY and CDR2 SYGVKD. The CDR3 DNA is TGTGCCATCACCAGACAGGTTGTCAACTATGGCTACACCTTC. Translating gives CAITRQVVNYGYTF.

This clone was seen a handful of times. The chain couples TRBV7-2 to TRBJ2-3, with D tentatively TRBD1 (5 bases). The CDR3 loop spans 14 amino acids. V was cut by 1 base and J by 1 base, with 6 bases left in between. Germline-derived CDR1 and CDR2 are SGHTA and FQGNSA. The CDR3 is CASSLEGGTDTQYF. The CDR3 DNA reads as TGTGCCAGCAGCTTAGAAGGGGGCACAGATACGCAGTATTTT.

V and J are TRBV5-1 and TRBJ2-1; TRBD1 might be the D (6 bases). CDR1 and CDR2 from the germline V gene are SGHRS and YFSETQ. V gave up 3 bases and J gave up 4 bases, with 11 bases separating them. The CDR3 is 14 amino acids. The CDR3 DNA reads TGCGCCAGCAGCTCAATAGACAGGTACAATGAGCAGTTCTTC. Protein sequence: CASSSIDRYNEQFF.

DNA for the CDR3: TGCGCCAGCAGCTTGGCCTCCTCGGGACAGGGTTCCTACGAGCAGTACTTC. The encoded protein is CASSLASSGQGSYEQYF. The chain recombines TRBV5-1 with TRBJ2-7, with 9 bases identical to TRBD1. CDR3 length: 17 amino acids. Unmatched junction bases numbered 8, after V lost 0 bases and J lost 1 base. CDR1 and CDR2 (germline): SGHRS, YFSETQ.

The chain joins TRBV5-1 to TRBJ2-3; TRBD1 might be the D (6 bases). The CDR3 is 18 residues long. Germline V CDR1 and CDR2: SGHRS, YFSETQ. V dropped 0 bases and J dropped 1 base, with 18 bases sitting between them. CDR3 protein: CASSLARSVHRGTDTQYF. DNA for the CDR3: TGCGCCAGCAGCTTGGCCCGCTCAGTCCACAGGGGCACAGATACGCAGTATTTT. Based on the CDR3 plus reference TRBV5-1 and TRBJ2-3, the full variable domain is KAGVTQTPRYLIKTRGQQVTLSCSPISGHRSVSWYQQTPGQGLQFLFEYFSETQRNKGNFPGRFSGRQFSNSRSEMNVSTLELGDSALYLCASSLARSVHRGTDTQYFGPGTRLTVL.

The V and J genes are TRBV10-3 and TRBJ2-1, with TRBD2 matching over 13 bases. V was pared by 10 bases and J by 8 bases, with 5 bases of the junction left unmatched. CDR1 is ENHRY, CDR2 SYGVKD, per germline. The CDR3 sequence is 13 residues long. The CDR3 sequence is CATWTSGSHEQFF. CDR3 DNA: TGTGCCACCTGGACTAGCGGGAGCCATGAGCAGTTCTTC.

This sequence joins TRBV5-1 and TRBJ2-4; perhaps TRBD1 as D (6 bases). Trimming took off 4 bases at V and 5 bases at J, with 10 bases between the two ends. The germline CDR1 and CDR2 sequences are SGHRS and YFSETQ. The CDR3 runs 13 residues. CDR3 sequence reads: CASSRGQENIQYF. CDR3 DNA: TGCGCCAGCAGCAGGGGACAAGAAAACATTCAGTACTTC.

This clone has more than one count but fewer than ten. The chain recombines TRBV6-1 with TRBJ2-5; no clear D. Trimming stripped 6 bases from V and 1 base from J, with 12 bases between. Germline CDR1 MNHNS, CDR2 SASEGT. The CDR3 is 14 residues long. This chain's CDR3 is CASSRGDGQETQYF. DNA of the CDR3: TGTGCCAGCAGCCGCGGCGACGGCCAAGAGACCCAGTACTTC.

This clone was observed a few times. The chain recombines TRBV30 with TRBJ2-3, with TRBD1 identical over 7 bases. Germline CDR1 is GTSNPN and CDR2 is SVGIG (reference sequence). This CDR3 region has 13 residues. V lost 5 bases and J lost 3; bases outside the gene matches: 5. CDR3: CAWHRGRTDTQYF. CDR3 bases: TGTGCCTGGCACAGGGGACGGACAGATACGCAGTATTTT.

The rearrangement joins TRBV6-5 to TRBJ1-2; 7 nucleotides line up with TRBD1. Germline V gives CDR1 MNHEY, CDR2 SVGAGI. Trimming took 7 bases from V and 2 from J; bases not matched to a gene: 7. This CDR3 has 14 amino acids. The CDR3 coding sequence is TGTGCCAGCAAAACGACAGGGAGAAACTATGGCTACACCTTC. Amino acids: CASKTTGRNYGYTF.

V is TRBV12-5 and J is TRBJ1-5, with D maybe TRBD1 (5 bases). Germline CDR1 LGHNT, CDR2 FRNRAP. V shed 6 bases and J shed 2 bases, with 14 bases lying between them. The CDR3 is made up of 15 amino acids. This CDR3 is CASGWGESGNQPQHF. The CDR3 nucleotides are TGTGCTAGTGGCTGGGGGGAATCAGGCAATCAGCCCCAGCATTTT.

A few counts support this clone. The chain employs TRBV5-1 and TRBJ1-4; TRBD1 is a possible D gene (5 bases). Germline loops: CDR1 SGHRS, CDR2 YFSETQ. The CDR3 contains 14 residues. V dropped 4 bases and J dropped 4 bases, with 11 bases sitting between them. The CDR3 here is CASSVRDSNEKLFF. CDR3 sequence (DNA): TGCGCCAGCAGCGTCCGAGACAGTAATGAAAAACTGTTTTTT. Looking up the rest from reference TRBV5-1 and TRBJ1-4 gives the full variable domain: KAGVTQTPRYLIKTRGQQVTLSCSPISGHRSVSWYQQTPGQGLQFLFEYFSETQRNKGNFPGRFSGRQFSNSRSEMNVSTLELGDSALYLCASSVRDSNEKLFFGSGTQLSVL.

This CDR3 is CASKGEGGGYTF. Here the CDR3 DNA reads TGTGCCAGCAAGGGTGAGGGAGGCGGCTACACCTTC. The rearrangement links TRBV6-6 to TRBJ1-2; D not resolved. Germline V gene data show CDR1 as MNHNY and CDR2 as SVGAGI (reference sequence). CDR3 length: 12 residues. V was trimmed by 7 bases and J by 8 bases, leaving 14 bases between them.

V and J are TRBV5-1 and TRBJ2-7; weak D call: TRBD2 (6 bases). V shed 0 bases and J shed 0 bases, with 13 bases lying between them. Germline assignment: CDR1 SGHRS and CDR2 YFSETQ. The CDR3 is 16 amino acids. The CDR3 nucleotides are TGCGCCAGCAGCTTGGTAAAGGCGGGAAGCTCCTACGAGCAGTACTTC. Encoded protein: CASSLVKAGSSYEQYF.

The genes are TRBV7-6 and TRBJ2-1, with TRBD2 identical over 14 bases. This CDR3 is 19 amino acids long. V lost 2 bases and J lost 3; bases outside the gene matches: 9. The germline gives CDR1 SGHVS, CDR2 FNYEAQ. The CDR3 protein is CASSLLGTSGSGIYNEQFF. CDR3 DNA: TGTGCCAGCAGCTTATTAGGGACTAGCGGGAGTGGGATCTACAATGAGCAGTTCTTC.